Sequencing of this T cell receptor beta chain was carried out in a study of blood T cell repertoires in COVID-19. Cohort placement rested on clinical history that participants reported themselves. The junction had 7 bases not matched to a gene; V was cut back by 5 bases and J by 2 bases. Per germline, CDR1 SGHNT and CDR2 YYREEE (reference sequence). CDR3 length equals 15 residues. Assay used: immunoSEQ multiplex PCR; TCRdb lists only in-frame clones, some missing. The sample shows some 170,000 clones, more than 85% of them seen only once. This sequence originates from a human donor with acute COVID-19. The donor label of this sample is uncertain. The sample consisted of PBMCs or T cells enriched from blood (not recorded which). The V call is TRBV5-4, the J call TRBJ2-3; 8 nucleotides line up with TRBD2. The CDR3 sequence: CASSPGGPNTDTQYF. The CDR3 DNA reads as TGTGCCAGCAGTCCGGGGGGGCCCAACACAGATACGCAGTATTTT.